Following are 14 T cell receptor beta chains from one sample sequenced in a study of T cell changes during pregnancy in multiple sclerosis. The repertoire was sequenced with immunoSEQ multiplex PCR; TCRdb's copy has only in-frame clones and lacks some. The sample carries 50,000 or so clones, approximately 92% recorded once. Sequencing was performed on CD8+ T cells from peripheral blood mononuclear cells, taken after pregnancy. The receptors were gathered from a female donor with multiple sclerosis, enrolled in a pregnancy study.

The rearrangement joins TRBV7-2 to TRBJ2-1; 9 nucleotides agree with TRBD2. Unmatched junction bases numbered 7, after V lost 7 bases and J lost 3 bases. CDR3 length: 15 amino acids. Germline lookup yields CDR1 SGHTA and CDR2 FQGNSA. CDR3 sequence reads: CASTPPSGNYNEQFF. The CDR3 DNA reads TGTGCCAGCACCCCCCCTAGCGGGAACTACAATGAGCAGTTCTTC.

V gene TRBV4-3 combines with J gene TRBJ2-7; 8 nucleotides line up with TRBD2. Germline V gene sequence: CDR1 LGHNA, CDR2 YSLEER. Trimming at V came to 1 base and at J to 5 bases, leaving 4 bases not matched to a gene. The CDR3 totals 14 residues. DNA for the CDR3: TGCGCCAGCAGCCAAGGCGGGGGGCGGGACGAGCAGTACTTC. This encodes CASSQGGGRDEQYF.

This clone was detected only a few times. The V call is TRBV6-6, the J call TRBJ2-1; 9 nucleotides align to TRBD2. The CDR3 contains 15 residues. CDR1 is MNHNY, CDR2 SVGAGI, per germline (reference sequence). Trimming took 2 bases from V and 3 from J; bases not matched to a gene: 2. CDR3 DNA sequence: TGTGCCAGCAGTTACGCTAGCGGGGACTACAATGAGCAGTTCTTC. It specifies CASSYASGDYNEQFF.

The chain links TRBV9 to TRBJ2-2; the D gene is possibly TRBD2 (7 bases). Deletions cut 0 bases from V and 2 bases from J, with 14 bases between. The CDR3 runs 17 residues. Per the germline V gene, CDR1 is SGDLS and CDR2 is YYNGEE. The CDR3 sequence: CASSVGLWGGNTGELFF. The CDR3 region has the DNA TGTGCCAGCAGCGTAGGTCTGTGGGGGGGCAACACCGGGGAGCTGTTTTTT.

The V call is TRBV10-1, the J call TRBJ2-2, with 12 bases aligning to TRBD1. The CDR3 runs to 15 residues. Germline V lookup: CDR1 WNHNN, CDR2 SYGVQD (reference sequence). V lost 8 bases, J lost 9 bases, and 10 bases stayed unmatched. CDR3 in amino acids: CASGTGTGGGRELFF. CDR3 sequence (DNA): TGCGCCAGCGGCACCGGGACAGGGGGCGGGCGGGAGCTGTTTTTT.

The chain couples TRBV9 to TRBJ2-6; D unresolved. With 7 bases removed from V and 5 bases from J, the gap between germline ends came to 16 bases. Germline CDR1 is SGDLS and CDR2 is YYNGEE. The CDR3 runs 15 residues. CDR3 coding DNA: TGTGCCAGCCCTCTCAAACAAAGTCGGGCCAACGTCCTGACTTTC. This encodes CASPLKQSRANVLTF.

The CDR3 sequence is CAWGGLAYGYTF. For the CDR3, the DNA is TGTGCCTGGGGAGGGCTGGCTTATGGCTACACCTTC. The genes are TRBV30 and TRBJ1-2; D not certain. V lost 5 bases to trimming and J lost 5 bases, with 12 bases between them. CDR1 and CDR2 from the germline V gene are GTSNPN and SVGIG (reference sequence). The CDR3 runs 12 residues.

The chain joins TRBV7-7 to TRBJ2-5, with TRBD1 matching 8 bases. This CDR3 has 13 amino acids. Germline V lookup: CDR1 SSHAT, CDR2 FNYEAQ (reference sequence). The V and J ends lost 6 bases and 4 bases, in that order; junction bases with no gene match: 4. CDR3 residues: CASSPDRGETQYF. CDR3 coding DNA: TGTGCCAGCAGTCCCGACAGGGGAGAGACCCAGTACTTC.

The gene calls are TRBV27 and TRBJ2-7; perhaps TRBD1 as D (6 bases). Per the germline V gene, CDR1 is MNHEY and CDR2 is SMNVEV (reference sequence). V was shortened by 8 bases and J by 3 bases, with 14 bases between the two germline ends. This CDR3 has 13 amino acids. The CDR3 loop reads CASSKGGIYEQYF. CDR3 DNA sequence: TGTGCCAGCTCCAAAGGGGGAATCTACGAGCAGTACTTC.

This sequence joins TRBV12-5 and TRBJ2-7, with 8 bases identical to TRBD1. The V gene's germline CDR1 is LGHNT and CDR2 FRNRAP. This CDR3 comprises 16 residues. The J segment lost 5 bases and the V segment lost 3 bases, leaving 12 bases of the junction unmatched. The CDR3 bases are TGTGCTAGTGGTTTCCGGACAGGGTTAGGACGAGACGAGCAGTACTTC. Amino acid sequence: CASGFRTGLGRDEQYF.

The V gene is TRBV6-6, the J gene TRBJ1-1; no definite D call. CDR1 and CDR2 (germline): MNHNY, SVGAGI (reference sequence). This CDR3 is built from 14 residues. V was trimmed by 0 bases and J by 8 bases, leaving 13 bases between them. CDR3 residues: CASSYSGSGEEAFF. DNA of the CDR3: TGTGCCAGCAGTTACTCAGGGTCCGGGGAAGAAGCTTTCTTT.

The CDR3 nucleotides read TGCGCCAGCAGCCCTTCGGGGACAGGGCTCGATGGCTACACCTTC. Its translation: CASSPSGTGLDGYTF. The chain has TRBV4-3 and TRBJ1-2; TRBD1 matches 9 bases. Trimming removed 4 bases from V and 6 bases from J; junction bases left unmatched: 9. CDR1 and CDR2 (germline): LGHNA, YSLEER. This CDR3 spans 15 amino acids.

This sequence joins TRBV4-1 and TRBJ2-7; possibly TRBD2 for D (6 bases). The CDR3 runs 15 residues. Trimming left V 0 bases short and J 0 bases short, with 9 bases between. Looked up from germline, CDR1 is MGHRA and CDR2 is YSYEKL. The CDR3 DNA reads TGCGCCAGCAGCCAAGATGCGGGACCCTCCTACGAGCAGTACTTC. Encoded protein: CASSQDAGPSYEQYF.

In the case of this clone: An end of the junction differs from the germline gene, which may be a read error. This chain connects TRBV15 to TRBJ2-1; D unclear. The CDR3 spans 15 residues. CDR1 and CDR2 (germline): LNHNV, YYDKDF (reference sequence). CDR3 DNA: TGTGCCACCAGCGGAGACCTGAGCTCCTACAATGAGCAGTTCTTC. This gives the protein CATSGDLSSYNEQFF. The full variable domain, its missing parts supplied by reference TRBV15 and TRBJ2-1, is DAMVIQNPRYQVTQFGKPVTLSCSQTLNHNVMYWYQQKSSQAPKLLFHYYDKDFNNEADTPDNFQSRRPNTSFCFLDIRSPGLGDTAMYLCATSGDLSSYNEQFFGPGTRLTVL.